This TCR beta chain was captured in a study of T-cell reconstitution after alpha-beta-depleted transplantation in children. Per germline, CDR1 SGHRS and CDR2 YFSETQ. This CDR3 comprises 14 residues. Trimming cost V 2 bases and J 2 bases, with 7 bases left between them. This clonotype occurred many times. Researchers prepared the TCRbeta library using unique molecular identifiers, the study reports. Using its own MiXCR run on the PCR reads, TCRdb lists one record per CDR3 protein. The sample holds 170,000 or so distinct CDR3 sequences; around 6.8% are singletons and the top ten take 3%. The sample consisted of PBMCs from the stem cell graft donor, taken from the stem cell graft. The V call is TRBV5-1, the J call TRBJ2-2, with D unresolved. The sequence was obtained from a human donor who donated a stem cell graft to a child with Wiskott-Aldrich syndrome. Written as DNA, the CDR3 is TGCGCCAGCAGCTTCGGATCTAACACCGGGGAGCTGTTTTTT. Translation: CASSFGSNTGELFF.